This T cell receptor (beta chain) comes out of a study of blood T cell repertoires in COVID-19. About the research overall: T cells, B-cell-depleted T cells, or PBMCs supplied cDNA or gDNA.

Per the study methods: How many nucleated cells were present was estimated from reference gene primer amplification. The repertoire was sequenced with immunoSEQ multiplex PCR; TCRdb's copy has only in-frame clones and lacks some. V and J calls and clone size are copied from that table; D and trimming were computed from the DNA. The sample records some 250,000 clones, more than 65% being singletons. The CDR3 is made up of 15 amino acids. Trimming removed 1 base at V and 3 bases at J, with 12 bases between. Germline lookup yields CDR1 SGHTA and CDR2 FQGNSA. V is TRBV7-2 and J is TRBJ2-5; no definite D call. The clonotype was recovered from a woman older than 75 with acute or convalescent COVID-19. The sequencing input was peripheral blood. CDR3 in amino acids: CASSLGASLKETQYF. The CDR3 DNA sequence: TGTGCCAGCAGCTTAGGGGCGAGCCTAAAAGAGACCCAGTACTTC. Looking up the rest from reference TRBV7-2 and TRBJ2-5 gives the full variable domain: GAGVSQSPSNKVTEKGKDVELRCDPISGHTALYWYRQSLGQGLEFLIYFQGNSAPDKSGLPSDRFSAERTGGSVSTLTIQRTQQEDSAVYLCASSLGASLKETQYFGPGTRLLVL.